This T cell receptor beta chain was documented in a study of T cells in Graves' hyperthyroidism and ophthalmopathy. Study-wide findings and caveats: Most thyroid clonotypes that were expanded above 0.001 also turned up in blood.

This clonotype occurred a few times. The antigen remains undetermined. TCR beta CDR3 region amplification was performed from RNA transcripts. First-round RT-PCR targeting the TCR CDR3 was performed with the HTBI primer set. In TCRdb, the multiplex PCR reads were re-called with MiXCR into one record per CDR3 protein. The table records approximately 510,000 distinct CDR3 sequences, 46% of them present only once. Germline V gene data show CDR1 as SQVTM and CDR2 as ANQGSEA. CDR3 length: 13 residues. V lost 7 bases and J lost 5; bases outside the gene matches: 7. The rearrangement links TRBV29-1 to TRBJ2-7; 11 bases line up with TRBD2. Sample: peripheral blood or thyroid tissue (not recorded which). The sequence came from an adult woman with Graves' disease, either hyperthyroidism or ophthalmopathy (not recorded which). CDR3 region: CSATTSGSDEQYF. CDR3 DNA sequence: TGCAGCGCCACAACTAGCGGGAGTGACGAGCAGTACTTC.